This T cell receptor (beta chain) appears in the sequencing data of a study of radiation and T cells in renal cell carcinoma. Germline lookup yields CDR1 SGHAT and CDR2 FQNNGV. This CDR3 region has 15 residues. The junction had 3 bases not matched to a gene; V was cut back by 1 base and J by 7 bases. Profiled with immunoSEQ multiplex PCR; TCRdb holds only in-frame clones, not every one. The data show around 130,000 clones, with about 88% seen just once and 5.8% held by the top ten. Specified time point: blood 2 weeks post-SBRT. Regarding treatment: 15 Gy SBRT to primary tumor, nephrectomy 4 weeks later.

The gene calls are TRBV11-2 and TRBJ2-2; 10 bases match TRBD2. This specimen was blood, taken from a patient whose treatment included radiotherapy and nephrectomy. The TCR was taken from a woman aged 70-85 years with renal cell carcinoma. DNA of the CDR3: TGTGCCAGCAGCTTAGCGGCTAGCGGGAGCGGGGAGCTGTTTTTT. It is translated as CASSLAASGSGELFF. The whole variable domain, remainder taken from reference TRBV11-2 and TRBJ2-2, is EAGVAQSPRYKIIEKRQSVAFWCNPISGHATLYWYQQILGQGPKLLIQFQNNGVVDDSQLPKDRFSAERLKGVDSTLKIQPAKLEDSAVYLCASSLAASGSGELFFGEGSRLTVL.